This T cell receptor beta chain was documented in a study of cytomegalovirus exposure and HLA in healthy donors. The PCR made use of 60 Vbeta and 13 Jbeta primers. Some clones are missing from TCRdb's copy, which holds only in-frame ones; the method was immunoSEQ multiplex PCR. Here the sample spans 150,000 to 200,000 clones, approximately 71% being singletons. Overall study results and limits: In a later analysis, about 17,000 TCR beta sequences were associated with HLA alleles at 0.05 false discovery rate. TRBV6-2, TRBV6-3 and some other V segments were excluded as indistinguishable.

With respect to this clone: Its antigen is unidentified.

This CDR3 spans 14 amino acids. Germline V gene sequence: CDR1 SGHNT, CDR2 YYREEE (reference sequence). V lost 4 bases, J lost 1 base, and 11 bases lay in between. The chain recombines TRBV5-4 with TRBJ1-1; TRBD1 is a possible D gene (5 bases). The receptor's source is a girl aged 10 to 17 in good health and CMV-seronegative. Sequenced: PBMCs. The CDR3 is CASSGGGGNTEAFF. In DNA, the CDR3 is TGTGCCAGCAGCGGCGGGGGGGGGAACACTGAAGCTTTCTTT.